Given below is one T cell receptor beta chain in context. Its antigen remains unknown. The sample comes from a study of T cells in Graves' hyperthyroidism and ophthalmopathy. Study summary: The authors collected peripheral blood at initial diagnosis, before any treatment. Overall study results and limits: Stable hyperthyroidism and ophthalmopathy were separated using 13 V-J signatures. Model predictions of ophthalmopathy came a median around 6.5 months before onset.

The CDR3 regions of TCR beta were amplified from RNA transcripts. When the TCR CDR3 underwent first-round RT-PCR, the HTBI primer set was used. TCRdb passed the multiplex PCR reads through MiXCR, listing each CDR3 protein once. The sample has a few hundred thousand distinct CDR3 sequences; about 14% are singletons. This CDR3 contains 16 residues. Trimming removed 5 bases at V and 0 bases at J, with 14 bases between. Germline CDR1 and CDR2: MNHNS and SASEGT. With duration under 3 months, ophthalmopathy was active: Clinical Activity Score at least 3, NOSPECS at least 4. The receptor comes from a woman between 25 and 40 years old with Graves' ophthalmopathy. Sequencing was carried out using blood. V and J are TRBV6-1 and TRBJ1-3, with a weak D call TRBD1 (6 bases). The CDR3 loop reads CASSQQQGYSGNTIYF. CDR3 in DNA: TGTGCCAGCAGTCAACAACAGGGATACTCTGGAAACACCATATATTTT.